Following are 30 T cell receptor beta chains from one sample sequenced in a study of shared clonotypes between healthy human individuals. As defined, naive CD8 cells were CD45RO-negative and positively selected for CCR7, with terminally differentiated effector memory CD45RA+ cells excluded. Here immunoSEQ multiplex PCR was the method, and the copy in TCRdb shows in-frame clones only, minus some. The sample includes hundreds of thousands of clones, 95% to 97% of them seen just once. The sequenced sample consisted of naive CD8+ T cells sorted from blood. Receptor source: a woman aged 25 to 45 in good health.

Worth noting for this clone: This sample also contains other DNA sequences that code for the same CDR3. V and J are TRBV27 and TRBJ2-5; D might be TRBD2 (6 bases). The V gene lost 3 bases and the J gene lost 5 bases, with 10 bases spanning the gap. This CDR3 spans 13 amino acids. Germline V gene data show CDR1 as MNHEY and CDR2 as SMNVEV (reference sequence). This chain's CDR3 is CASSLYGGETQYF. CDR3 sequence (DNA): TGTGCCAGCAGTTTGTACGGGGGTGAGACCCAGTACTTC.

The V call is TRBV2, the J call TRBJ2-1; 8 positions match TRBD2. The germline V gene encodes CDR1 SNHLY and CDR2 FYNNEI. Trimming at V came to 8 bases and at J to 3 bases, leaving 9 bases not matched to a gene. The CDR3 is 15 residues long. CDR3 region: CASPGERESYNEQFF. The CDR3 DNA reads TGTGCCAGCCCAGGGGAGCGGGAGAGCTACAATGAGCAGTTCTTC.

In regard to this clone: The same CDR3 arises from other DNA sequences in this sample as well. The chain joins TRBV27 to TRBJ2-7, with D perhaps TRBD1 (5 bases). Germline V gives CDR1 MNHEY, CDR2 SMNVEV (reference sequence). The CDR3 extends over 13 amino acids. V gave up 4 bases and J gave up 0 bases, with 7 bases separating them. In DNA, the CDR3 is TGTGCCAGCAGTTGGGGCAGCTCCTACGAGCAGTACTTC. Residues: CASSWGSSYEQYF.

The genes are TRBV19 and TRBJ2-7; TRBD1 matches at 7 bases. The CDR3 spans 15 residues. The junction had 5 bases not matched to a gene; V was cut back by 3 bases and J by 0 bases. Germline CDR1 and CDR2: LNHDA and SQIVND (reference sequence). CDR3 loop: CASSIWGQTSYEQYF. The CDR3 DNA sequence: TGTGCCAGTAGTATCTGGGGACAGACCTCCTACGAGCAGTACTTC.

This clone has only one observation. V is TRBV21-1 and J is TRBJ2-7; the DNA was not used to check the table's D call, TRBD2. TRBV21-1 is designated a pseudogene. This CDR3 comprises 19 residues. CDR3 region: CASSLLWPSGRKSSYEQYF. DNA for the CDR3: TGTGCCAGCAGCCTCCTCTGGCCTAGCGGGAGGAAGAGCTCCTACGAGCAGTACTTC.

The gene calls are TRBV10-2 and TRBJ1-1, with no clear D. CDR3 length: 15 residues. Germline V lookup: CDR1 WSHSY, CDR2 SAAADI. V lost 4 bases and J lost 1, with 13 bases in between. CDR3 DNA sequence: TGCGCCAGCAGTGCATTGGATCTTCAGAACACTGAAGCTTTCTTT. Its translation is CASSALDLQNTEAFF.

This chain links TRBV6-4 with TRBJ1-1, with D hard to call. The CDR3 has 19 residues. Trimming removed 0 bases from V and 0 bases from J, with 20 bases in between. Germline CDR1 and CDR2: MRHNA and SNTAGT. CDR3 DNA: TGTGCCAGCAGTGACTCGAACCCAACAGTTAATTATTTGAACACTGAAGCTTTCTTT. It encodes CASSDSNPTVNYLNTEAFF.

The J gene is TRBJ1-2, the V gene TRBV27; 7 nucleotides agree with TRBD1. V lost 6 bases to trimming and J lost 4 bases; unmatched junction nucleotides: 11. Germline V gene lookup returns CDR1 MNHEY and CDR2 SMNVEV (reference sequence). There are 15 residues in the CDR3. The CDR3 loop reads CASSPRQGVTYGYTF. The CDR3 DNA is TGTGCCAGCAGCCCAAGACAGGGAGTAACCTATGGCTACACCTTC.

The chain combines TRBV7-9 with TRBJ2-7, with 7 bases that match TRBD1. The V gene end was trimmed by 5 bases and the J gene end by 3 bases; junction bases not matched to a gene: 4. Germline V gene lookup returns CDR1 SEHNR and CDR2 FQNEAQ (reference sequence). The CDR3 runs 13 residues. CDR3 loop: CASSRRDSYEQYF. The DNA of the CDR3 is TGTGCCAGCAGCCGCCGGGACAGCTACGAGCAGTACTTC.

DNA of the CDR3: TGCGCCAGCAGCTCCCTAGCGGAGCCACTGTACAATGAGCAGTTCTTC. This translates into CASSSLAEPLYNEQFF. The chain couples TRBV5-1 to TRBJ2-1, with 7 positions matching TRBD2. The CDR3 is 16 residues long. Germline CDR1 is SGHRS and CDR2 is YFSETQ. V was pared by 3 bases and J by 4 bases, with 10 bases of the junction left unmatched.

The V and J genes are TRBV25-1 and TRBJ2-7, with 7 bases aligning to TRBD2. CDR1 is MGHDK, CDR2 SYGVNS, per germline. This CDR3 comprises 14 residues. V shed 3 bases, J shed 4 bases, and the junction held 6 bases outside the gene matches. The CDR3 sequence is CASSDGGEQYEQYF. The CDR3, as DNA: TGTGCCAGCAGTGATGGGGGGGAACAGTACGAGCAGTACTTC.

Points on this clone: No conserved phenylalanine or tryptophan is present at the end of the CDR3, so a read error is the likely explanation. No DNA is shown, since the ends of the CDR3 on it are uncertain; the CDR3 is the one TCRdb lists. The chain links TRBV27 to TRBJ2-7; TRBD2, the D gene given by the table, was not confirmed from the DNA. Germline V gene sequence: CDR1 MNHEY, CDR2 SMNVEV (reference sequence). The CDR3 is 10 residues long, ends included. The CDR3 here is CASTVGGVDL.

The J gene is TRBJ2-1, the V gene TRBV15, with 11 bases identical to TRBD1. The germline V gene encodes CDR1 LNHNV and CDR2 YYDKDF (reference sequence). This CDR3 contains 13 residues. V shed 7 bases and J 9 bases; nucleotides not matched to a gene: 5. This CDR3 reads CATTQDRGPEQFF. CDR3 in DNA: TGTGCCACCACACAGGACAGGGGGCCTGAGCAGTTCTTC. The whole variable domain, filled in from reference TRBV15 and TRBJ2-1, reads DAMVIQNPRYQVTQFGKPVTLSCSQTLNHNVMYWYQQKSSQAPKLLFHYYDKDFNNEADTPDNFQSRRPNTSFCFLDIRSPGLGDTAMYLCATTQDRGPEQFFGPGTRLTVL.

The chain joins TRBV5-1 to TRBJ2-7; D possibly uses TRBD1 or TRBD2 (6 bases each). Germline CDR1 SGHRS, CDR2 YFSETQ. CDR3 length: 14 amino acids. Deletions cut 2 bases from V and 4 bases from J, with 13 bases between. The chain's CDR3 is CASSLSGARYEQYF. CDR3 DNA sequence: TGCGCCAGCAGCTTATCGGGGGCACGGTACGAGCAGTACTTC.

The rearrangement joins TRBV5-1 to TRBJ1-6; D uncertain. Germline V CDR1 and CDR2: SGHRS, YFSETQ. Deletions cut 0 bases from V and 4 bases from J, with 8 bases between. CDR3 length: 15 amino acids. Here the CDR3 DNA reads TGCGCCAGCAGCTTGGATTGGGATTATAATTCACCCCTCCACTTT. Translated: CASSLDWDYNSPLHF.

Points on this clone: Other DNA sequences in this specimen translate into the identical CDR3. This rearrangement joins TRBV27 to TRBJ1-2; 10 bases agree with TRBD1. This CDR3 spans 14 amino acids. V was pared by 3 bases and J by 3 bases, with 1 base of the junction left unmatched. Per the germline V gene, CDR1 is MNHEY and CDR2 is SMNVEV (reference sequence). The CDR3 bases are TGTGCCAGCAGTTTTGGACAGGGGGACTATGGCTACACCTTC. Its protein is CASSFGQGDYGYTF.

The chain is built from TRBV10-1 and TRBJ2-3, with 8 bases that match TRBD1. The V segment lost 5 bases and the J segment 5 bases; nucleotides outside the gene matches: 6. The CDR3 is 14 amino acids. The germline gives CDR1 WNHNN, CDR2 SYGVQD (reference sequence). The CDR3: CASSQDRVGDTQYF. CDR3 coding DNA: TGCGCCAGCAGTCAGGACAGGGTAGGAGATACGCAGTATTTT.

This clone was picked up one time. The chain employs TRBV5-6 and TRBJ2-7, with 8 bases matching TRBD1. Unmatched junction bases numbered 21, after V lost 4 bases and J lost 3 bases. Germline V gene data show CDR1 as SGHDT and CDR2 as YYEEEE. This CDR3 spans 19 amino acids. CDR3 DNA sequence: TGTGCCAGCAGCCCGGGTCAGGGGGCGAAAGGTCATCGGTTCTACGAGCAGTACTTC. It translates to CASSPGQGAKGHRFYEQYF.

The V and J genes are TRBV25-1 and TRBJ2-7, with 9 bases identical to TRBD2. The V gene's germline CDR1 is MGHDK and CDR2 SYGVNS. This CDR3 contains 14 residues. V was clipped by 5 bases and J by 4 bases; unmatched bases: 6. The CDR3 region has the DNA TGTGCCAGCAGTATAGGTAGCGGGAGTTACGAGCAGTACTTC. This sequence encodes CASSIGSGSYEQYF.

This chain connects TRBV27 to TRBJ2-2, with 7 nucleotides matching TRBD2. The CDR3 covers 14 residues. The V and J ends lost 5 bases and 5 bases, in that order; junction bases with no gene match: 5. CDR1 and CDR2 from the germline V gene are MNHEY and SMNVEV (reference sequence). CDR3 nucleotide sequence: TGTGCCAGCAGTGGGCTAGCGGAAACCGGGGAGCTGTTTTTT. This translates into CASSGLAETGELFF.

The gene calls are TRBV5-1 and TRBJ2-3, with unresolved D. The CDR3 totals 14 residues. Germline V gives CDR1 SGHRS, CDR2 YFSETQ. Trimming removed 0 bases at V and 0 bases at J, with 5 bases between. The CDR3 region has the DNA TGCGCCAGCAGCTTGGCGGTAAGCACAGATACGCAGTATTTT. Translation: CASSLAVSTDTQYF.

The CDR3 DNA reads as TGTGCCAGCAGCCAGACCGGGGAGCTGTTTTTT. Encoded protein: CASSQTGELFF. The rearrangement joins TRBV27 to TRBJ2-2; no clear D gene. The germline V gene has CDR1 MNHEY and CDR2 SMNVEV (reference sequence). The CDR3 runs to 11 residues. V was cut by 6 bases and J by 5 bases, with 4 bases left in between.

The chain joins TRBV2 to TRBJ2-1; D tentatively reads TRBD1 or TRBD2 (5 bases each). Germline lookup yields CDR1 SNHLY and CDR2 FYNNEI. Trimming removed 6 bases from V and 4 bases from J, with 16 bases in between. The CDR3 runs 15 residues. The CDR3 here is CASSPPRDGYNEQFF. The CDR3 bases are TGTGCCAGCAGCCCCCCCCGGGACGGTTACAATGAGCAGTTCTTC.

This rearrangement joins TRBV21-1 to TRBJ2-5; the D call TRBD2 from the table was never checked on the DNA. TRBV21-1 is deemed a pseudogene. This CDR3 comprises 13 residues. CDR3 in DNA: TGTGCCAGCAGCAACTGGGACTGTGAGACCCAGTACTTC. It codes for CASSNWDCETQYF.

The rearrangement links TRBV28 to TRBJ2-1; D may be TRBD2 (6 bases). There are 15 residues in the CDR3. Trimming took off 8 bases at V and 7 bases at J, with 21 bases between the two ends. CDR1 is MDHEN and CDR2 is SYDVKM in the germline V gene. CDR3 loop: CASRELTLVVNEQFF. The CDR3 DNA is TGTGCCAGCCGGGAGCTCACGTTGGTTGTAAATGAGCAGTTCTTC.

CDR3 coding DNA: TGTGCCAGCAGCTACCGCCGCTCTGGGGCCAACGTCCTGACTTTC. Its translation: CASSYRRSGANVLTF. V is TRBV9 and J is TRBJ2-6; D gene uncertain. The ends were cut back, 4 bases at V and 0 bases at J, with 8 bases in the middle. Looked up from germline, CDR1 is SGDLS and CDR2 is YYNGEE. CDR3 length: 15 residues.

J is TRBJ2-1 and V is TRBV4-2; 10 bases agree with TRBD2. The V and J ends lost 2 bases and 6 bases, in that order; junction bases with no gene match: 7. Germline V lookup: CDR1 LGHNA, CDR2 YNFKEQ. The CDR3 spans 16 residues. CDR3 residues: CASSQTLAGEGNEQFF. DNA for the CDR3: TGTGCCAGCAGCCAAACCCTAGCGGGAGAGGGCAATGAGCAGTTCTTC.

This sequence joins TRBV18 and TRBJ2-4, with a tentative D call TRBD1 (5 bases). Germline V CDR1 and CDR2: KGHSH, LQKENI. Trimming took off 2 bases at V and 6 bases at J, with 20 bases between the two ends. This CDR3 spans 17 amino acids. The CDR3 sequence is CASSPIAGIEWGNIQYF. CDR3 sequence (DNA): TGTGCCAGCTCACCAATCGCAGGGATTGAGTGGGGAAACATTCAGTACTTC.

V and J are TRBV6-1 and TRBJ1-2, with no clear D. CDR3 length: 11 residues. Trimming stripped 5 bases from V and 8 bases from J, with 9 bases between. Germline lookup yields CDR1 MNHNS and CDR2 SASEGT. The CDR3 loop reads CASSQNGGYTF. In DNA form, the CDR3 reads TGTGCCAGCAGTCAGAACGGAGGCTACACCTTC.

This clone is a singleton in its sample. The chain is built from TRBV28 and TRBJ2-5; 8 nucleotides align to TRBD2. V dropped 4 bases and J dropped 4; count of bases not matched to a gene: 11. Germline V lookup: CDR1 MDHEN, CDR2 SYDVKM. The CDR3 covers 16 residues. The CDR3 here is CASSSPRERERETQYF. CDR3 sequence (DNA): TGTGCCAGCAGTTCCCCCCGGGAGCGGGAGAGAGAGACCCAGTACTTC.